This T cell receptor (beta chain) was documented in a study of OX40 agonist ivuxolimab in advanced cancers. Study overall: Past anti-PD-1, anti-PD-L1 or anti-CTLA-4 therapy was accepted, and 30% to 50% had received some.

The assay was immunoSEQ multiplex PCR, and TCRdb's table has in-frame clones only and misses some. The data show approximately 89,000 clones, approximately 90% seen once. This CDR3 is 14 amino acids long. Germline V gene data show CDR1 as SGHNT and CDR2 as YYREEE (reference sequence). The ends were cut back, 1 base at V and 10 bases at J, with 15 bases in the middle. This TCR was recovered from an adult with an advanced solid tumor such as melanoma, head and neck, liver or kidney cancer. The starting material was CD4+ or CD8+ T cells sorted from blood, obtained in a trial of the OX40 agonist ivuxolimab. J is TRBJ2-1 and V is TRBV5-4; a weak D match, TRBD2 (6 bases). CDR3 sequence: CASSLSGTSREQFF. The CDR3 DNA reads TGTGCCAGCAGCTTGAGTGGCACTAGCAGAGAGCAGTTCTTC. Drawing the rest from reference TRBV5-4 and TRBJ2-1, the complete variable domain is ETGVTQSPTHLIKTRGQQVTLRCSSQSGHNTVSWYQQALGQGPQFIFQYYREEENGRGNFPPRFSGLQFPNYSSELNVNALELDDSALYLCASSLSGTSREQFFGPGTRLTVL.